Shown below are 6 T cell receptor beta chains from a single sample sequenced in a study of OX40 agonist ivuxolimab in advanced cancers. Method: immunoSEQ multiplex PCR; TCRdb's copy keeps in-frame clones and lacks some. The sample yields 60,000 to 65,000 clones, 84% seen once. The specimen comprised CD4+ or CD8+ T cells sorted from blood, sampled in a trial of the OX40 agonist ivuxolimab. These receptors all stem from an adult with an advanced solid tumor such as melanoma, head and neck, liver or kidney cancer.

The chain couples TRBV29-1 to TRBJ2-3, with D tentatively TRBD2 (6 bases). Between the trimmed V and J ends, which lost 5 bases and 2 bases, there was a span of 11 bases. The CDR3 extends over 13 amino acids. Germline loops: CDR1 SQVTM, CDR2 ANQGSEA. CDR3 amino acids: CSVRGSLTDTQYF. CDR3 in DNA: TGCAGCGTTCGGGGGTCTCTCACAGATACGCAGTATTTT.

The chain is built from TRBV7-9 and TRBJ2-5; D ambiguous. V was cut by 1 base and J by 4 bases, with 10 bases left in between. The CDR3 runs to 14 residues. Germline V gene sequence: CDR1 SEHNR, CDR2 FQNEAQ (reference sequence). Written as DNA, the CDR3 is TGTGCCAGCAGCTTAGGACCCGTCGGAGAGACCCAGTACTTC. The encoded protein is CASSLGPVGETQYF.

The chain joins TRBV2 to TRBJ2-7; no clear D. The germline V and J ends were trimmed by 1 base and 6 bases, with 16 bases remaining between them. The CDR3 extends over 15 amino acids. The germline V gene has CDR1 SNHLY and CDR2 FYNNEI. CDR3 DNA sequence: TGTGCCAGCAGTGAAGATTCAAACCCCCTCCGCGAGCAGTACTTC. It is translated as CASSEDSNPLREQYF.

V is TRBV7-3 and J is TRBJ1-1; D gene unclear. V was clipped by 5 bases and J by 1 base, with 11 bases between them. The CDR3 has 14 residues. Germline CDR1 is SGHTA and CDR2 is FQGTGA. CDR3 amino acids: CASSLSAGNTEAFF. CDR3 DNA sequence: TGTGCCAGCAGCCTCTCGGCAGGGAACACTGAAGCTTTCTTT.

The chain employs TRBV6-5 and TRBJ1-2; 8 bases line up with TRBD1. Looked up from germline, CDR1 is MNHEY and CDR2 is SVGAGI. This CDR3 region has 14 residues. After removal of 5 bases from V and 7 bases from J, the junction contained 9 bases not matched to a gene. The CDR3 sequence: CASSARTGMSGYTF. In DNA, the CDR3 is TGTGCCAGCAGTGCCCGGACAGGGATGAGTGGCTACACCTTC.

This sequence joins TRBV15 and TRBJ2-5; 14 bases line up with TRBD2. Germline CDR1 LNHNV, CDR2 YYDKDF (reference sequence). This CDR3 contains 14 residues. The J segment lost 5 bases and the V segment lost 6 bases, leaving 2 bases of the junction unmatched. CDR3 DNA sequence: TGTGCCACCAGGGGACTAGCGGGAGTGGAGACCCAGTACTTC. Its protein product is CATRGLAGVETQYF.